This T cell receptor (beta chain) was captured in a study of blood T cell repertoires in COVID-19. Two negative PCRs, clearance, or symptom resolution were required of recovered Cohort 3 donors. Using immunoSEQ multiplex PCR, the repertoire was profiled, and TCRdb retains in-frame clones only, with some absent. The sample has some 250,000 clones; approximately 85% are singletons. The CDR3 sequence is 14 residues long. V lost 2 bases to trimming and J lost 0 bases, with 8 bases between them. Per germline, CDR1 SNHLY and CDR2 FYNNEI. This clone came up a few times. The sequence derives from a woman aged 50 to 60 who had recovered from COVID-19. The sequenced sample was PBMCs or T cells enriched from blood (not recorded which). The V gene is TRBV2, the J gene TRBJ2-7, with D unclear. For the CDR3, the DNA is TGTGCCAGCAGTGAACAAACGAGCTCCTACGAGCAGTACTTC. Encoded protein: CASSEQTSSYEQYF.